This T cell receptor beta chain was documented in a study of blood T cell repertoires in COVID-19. Across the study: Acute and convalescent COVID-19 specimens originated in the United States, Italy and Spain.

Germline loops: CDR1 SGHVS, CDR2 FQNEAQ. With 5 bases removed from V and 0 bases from J, the gap between germline ends came to 28 bases. The CDR3 length is 20 residues. Methods used by the authors: Using reference gene primer amplification, nucleated cell counts were estimated. The protocol was immunoSEQ multiplex PCR, while the TCRdb copy is restricted to in-frame clones and leaves out a portion. V and J calls and clone size come straight from that table; D and trimming were deduced from the DNA. This sample has approximately 100,000 clones; around 88% occur once, and the top ten carry approximately 20%.

Sequencing was performed on peripheral blood. J is TRBJ1-1 and V is TRBV7-8; D gene uncertain. The source of this sequence is a human donor with acute or convalescent COVID-19. The donor label of this sample is uncertain. CDR3 region: CASSAQSSAIERVMNTEAFF. DNA for the CDR3: TGTGCCAGCAGCGCCCAATCTTCGGCGATTGAGCGGGTCATGAACACTGAAGCTTTCTTT.